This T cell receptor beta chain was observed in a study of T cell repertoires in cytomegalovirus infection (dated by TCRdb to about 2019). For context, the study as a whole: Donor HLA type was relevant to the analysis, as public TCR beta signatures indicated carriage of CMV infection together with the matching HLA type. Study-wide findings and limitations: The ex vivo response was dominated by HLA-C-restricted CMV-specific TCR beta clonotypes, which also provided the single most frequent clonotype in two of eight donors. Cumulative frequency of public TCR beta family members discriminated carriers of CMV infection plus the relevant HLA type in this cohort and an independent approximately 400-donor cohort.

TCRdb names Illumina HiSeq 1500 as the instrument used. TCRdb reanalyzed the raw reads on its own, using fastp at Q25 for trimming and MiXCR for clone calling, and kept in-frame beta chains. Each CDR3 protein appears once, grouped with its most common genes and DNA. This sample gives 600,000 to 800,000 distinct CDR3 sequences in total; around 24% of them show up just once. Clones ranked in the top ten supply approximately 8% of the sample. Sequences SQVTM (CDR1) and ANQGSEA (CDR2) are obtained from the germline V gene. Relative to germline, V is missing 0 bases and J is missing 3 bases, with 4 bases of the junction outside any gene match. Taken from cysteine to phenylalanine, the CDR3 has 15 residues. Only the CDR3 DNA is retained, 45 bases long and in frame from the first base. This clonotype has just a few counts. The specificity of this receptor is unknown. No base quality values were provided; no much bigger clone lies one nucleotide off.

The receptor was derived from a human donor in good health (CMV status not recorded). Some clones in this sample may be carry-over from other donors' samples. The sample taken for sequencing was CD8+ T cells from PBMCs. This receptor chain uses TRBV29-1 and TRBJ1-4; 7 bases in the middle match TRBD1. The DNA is TGCAGCGTTGAAGACATAGGGACAGCTAATGAAAAACTGTTTTTT. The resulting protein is CSVEDIGTANEKLFF. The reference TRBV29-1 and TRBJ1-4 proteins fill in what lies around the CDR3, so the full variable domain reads SAVISQKPSRDICQRGTSLTIQCQVDSQVTMMFWYRQQPGQSLTLIATANQGSEATYESGFVIDKFPISRPNLTFSTLTVSNMSPEDSSIYLCSVEDIGTANEKLFFGSGTQLSVL.